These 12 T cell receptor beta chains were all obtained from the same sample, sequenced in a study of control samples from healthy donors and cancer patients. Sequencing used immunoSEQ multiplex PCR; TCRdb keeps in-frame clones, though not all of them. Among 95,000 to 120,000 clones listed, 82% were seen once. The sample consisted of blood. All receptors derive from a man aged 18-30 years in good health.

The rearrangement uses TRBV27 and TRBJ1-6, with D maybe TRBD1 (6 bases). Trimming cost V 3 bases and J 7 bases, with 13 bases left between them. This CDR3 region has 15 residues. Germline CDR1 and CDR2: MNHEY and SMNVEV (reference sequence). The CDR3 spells CASSLMGQGNSPLHF. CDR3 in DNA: TGTGCCAGCAGTTTGATGGGCCAGGGGAATTCACCCCTCCACTTT.

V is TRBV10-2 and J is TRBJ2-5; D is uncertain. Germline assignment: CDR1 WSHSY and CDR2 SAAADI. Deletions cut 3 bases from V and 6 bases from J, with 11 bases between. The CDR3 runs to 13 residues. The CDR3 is CASSDSWWQTQYF. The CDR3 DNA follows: TGCGCCAGCAGTGATAGCTGGTGGCAGACCCAGTACTTC.

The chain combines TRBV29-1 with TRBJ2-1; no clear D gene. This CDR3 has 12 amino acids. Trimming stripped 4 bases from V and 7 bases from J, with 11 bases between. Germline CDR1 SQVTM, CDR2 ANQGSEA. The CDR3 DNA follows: TGCAGCGTTGGAGGCTGGTCGAATGAGCAGTTCTTC. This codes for CSVGGWSNEQFF.

The CDR3 DNA reads TGTGCCAGCAGCCAGGCTAGCGGGGGGCCGGGTACGCAGTATTTT. Its translation: CASSQASGGPGTQYF. The rearrangement joins TRBV3-1 (or the pseudogene TRBV3-2) to TRBJ2-3; 11 bases are shared with TRBD2. CDR3 length: 15 amino acids. The junction had 7 bases not matched to a gene; V was cut back by 3 bases and J by 8 bases. Germline V lookup: CDR1 LGHDT, CDR2 YNNKEL (reference sequence).

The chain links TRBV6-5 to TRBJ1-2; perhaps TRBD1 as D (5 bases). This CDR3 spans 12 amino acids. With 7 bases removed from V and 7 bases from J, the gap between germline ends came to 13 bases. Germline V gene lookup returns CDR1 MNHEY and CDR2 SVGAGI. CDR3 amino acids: CASKLVTGGYTF. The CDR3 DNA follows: TGTGCCAGCAAATTGGTAACAGGTGGCTACACCTTC.

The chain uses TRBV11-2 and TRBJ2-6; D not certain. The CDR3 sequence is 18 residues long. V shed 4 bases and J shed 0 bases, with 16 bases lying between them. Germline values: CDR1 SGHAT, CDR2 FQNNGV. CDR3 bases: TGTGCCAGCAGCTCTGTGAGCAGGCTCCGCTCTGGGGCCAACGTCCTGACTTTC. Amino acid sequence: CASSSVSRLRSGANVLTF.

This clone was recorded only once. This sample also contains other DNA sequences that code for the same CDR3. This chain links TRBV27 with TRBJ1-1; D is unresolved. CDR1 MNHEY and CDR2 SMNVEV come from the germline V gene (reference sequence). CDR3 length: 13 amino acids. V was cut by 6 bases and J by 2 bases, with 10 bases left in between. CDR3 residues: CASSLSDNTEAFF. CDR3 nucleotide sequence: TGTGCCAGCAGCCTCTCTGATAACACTGAAGCTTTCTTT.

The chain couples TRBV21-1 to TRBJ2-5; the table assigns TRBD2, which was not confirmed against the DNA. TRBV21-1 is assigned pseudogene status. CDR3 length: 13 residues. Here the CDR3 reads CASSNGGEETQYF. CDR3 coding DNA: TGTGCCAGCAGCAACGGGGGGGAAGAGACCCAGTACTTC.

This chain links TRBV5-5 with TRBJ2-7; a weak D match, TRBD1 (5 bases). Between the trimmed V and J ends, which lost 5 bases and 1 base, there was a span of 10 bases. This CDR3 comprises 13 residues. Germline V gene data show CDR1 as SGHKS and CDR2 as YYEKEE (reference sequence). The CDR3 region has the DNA TGTGCCAGCAGACCTGACAGTTCCTACGAGCAGTACTTC. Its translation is CASRPDSSYEQYF.

DNA of the CDR3: TGTGCCAGCAGTTACGTAACAGGGGGATCTGGCTACACCTTC. The encoded protein is CASSYVTGGSGYTF. J is TRBJ1-2 and V is TRBV6-2 or TRBV6-3, with 8 bases matching TRBD1. CDR3 size: 14 residues. V shed 2 bases, J shed 7 bases, and the junction held 6 bases outside the gene matches. Germline CDR1 MNHEY, CDR2 SVGEGT.

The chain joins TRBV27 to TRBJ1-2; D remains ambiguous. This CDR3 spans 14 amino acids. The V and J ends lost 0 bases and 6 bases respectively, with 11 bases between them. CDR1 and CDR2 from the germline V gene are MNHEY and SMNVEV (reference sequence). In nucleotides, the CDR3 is TGTGCCAGCAGTTTATCCCACAGTCGGAATGGCTACACCTTC. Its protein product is CASSLSHSRNGYTF.

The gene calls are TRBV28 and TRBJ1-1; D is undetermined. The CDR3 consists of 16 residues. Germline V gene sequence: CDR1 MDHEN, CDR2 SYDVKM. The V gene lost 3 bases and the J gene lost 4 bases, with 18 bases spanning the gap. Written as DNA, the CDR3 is TGTGCCAGCAGTTTCCCCGCGAAGAGTCGGGCCACTGAAGCTTTCTTT. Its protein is CASSFPAKSRATEAFF.